The 6 T cell receptor beta chains below all came from one sample that was sequenced in a study of early T cells in non-severe SARS-CoV-2 infection. Each CDR3 protein gets one entry after TCRdb re-called the 5' RACE reads with MiXCR. This table holds some 66,000 distinct CDR3 sequences, around 12% found once. Input material: whole blood. The source is an adult who was a healthcare worker with PCR-confirmed SARS-CoV-2 infection or an uninfected control (not recorded which).

This clonotype was detected only a few times. The J gene is TRBJ1-5, the V gene TRBV12-2; TRBD1 is the table's D call and was not checked against the DNA. TRBV12-2 is classified as a pseudogene. The CDR3 length is 15 residues. CDR3 nucleotides: TGTGCAAGTCGCCCAAGATCGGTAGGGGCAAAAACCCAGCATTTT. This translates into CASRPRSVGAKTQHF.

The gene calls are TRBV6-5 and TRBJ1-2; D possibly corresponds to TRBD1 (5 bases). Germline V gives CDR1 MNHEY, CDR2 SVGAGI. V lost 5 bases to trimming and J lost 7 bases, with 14 bases between them. This CDR3 spans 13 amino acids. The CDR3 loop is CASSRGAGSGYTF. CDR3 DNA: TGTGCCAGCAGTCGAGGGGCAGGGTCTGGCTACACCTTC.

This clonotype was counted a few times. The gene calls are TRBV28 and TRBJ1-1; D unresolved. Germline CDR1 is MDHEN and CDR2 is SYDVKM. The ends were cut back, 3 bases at V and 6 bases at J, with 14 bases in the middle. The CDR3 is 14 amino acids. The CDR3 loop is CASSLAGKSAEAFF. The CDR3 DNA reads as TGTGCCAGCAGTTTGGCCGGGAAGAGCGCTGAAGCTTTCTTT.

This clonotype was counted many times. This chain connects TRBV29-1 to TRBJ2-3; TRBD1 might be the D (6 bases). Trimming stripped 1 base from V and 4 bases from J, with 21 bases between. Germline V gene sequence: CDR1 SQVTM, CDR2 ANQGSEA. The CDR3 has 17 residues. Written as DNA, the CDR3 is TGCAGCGTTGAAGGGGTTACCGACACAGGGCCGTCAGATACGCAGTATTTT. It codes for CSVEGVTDTGPSDTQYF.

This chain uses TRBV3-1 with TRBJ1-4; possible D gene TRBD1, 6 bases. Trimming left V 4 bases short and J 8 bases short, with 17 bases between. CDR3 length: 15 amino acids. Germline CDR1 LGHDT, CDR2 YNNKEL (reference sequence). CDR3 in DNA: TGTGCCAGCAGCCTCAAGCGGGGGGCAGGAGAAAAACTGTTTTTT. Encoded protein: CASSLKRGAGEKLFF.

The V and J genes are TRBV3-1 and TRBJ1-2; maybe TRBD1 (5 bases). The CDR3 has 16 amino acids. Germline V lookup: CDR1 LGHDT, CDR2 YNNKEL (reference sequence). Trimming removed 2 bases at V and 2 bases at J, with 15 bases between. CDR3 DNA: TGTGCCAGCAGCCAAACACTCGGGGACTTCAACTATGGCTACACCTTC. Translated: CASSQTLGDFNYGYTF.